What follows is one TCR beta chain and its context. Which antigen it targets is not known. Base qualities are not recorded, but no much larger clone differs from it by a single base. The record originates from a study of blood T cell repertoires in COVID-19 (TCRdb year 2020). Regarding the study in general: Samples from collaborators originated in the United States, Italy and Spain and spanned both the acute and convalescent phases of COVID-19. The prospective study material was composed of cDNA or gDNA derived from T cells, B-cell-depleted T cells, or PBMCs. Deeply sampled blood TCRbeta repertoires from subjects exposed to, actively infected with, or recovered from COVID-19 were included in the dataset. The repertoires were released in a freely available public database intended as a resource for research on the immune response to SARS-CoV-2. The samples were drawn from two sources: the first 160 participants of the ongoing ImmuneRACE study, and 1,200 or so subjects contributed by 6 global collaborators. Nearly every sample came with metadata listing a de-identified subject ID, COVID-19 status, age in years and sex. Where available, HLA class I and class II types were obtained from metadata supplied by the sample provider rather than from assay-based typing. Findings and caveats that apply to the study as a whole: The amount of clinical and demographic metadata varied by source and participant and was provided uncurated.

Participants in the prospective study were aged roughly 18 to 100 years, lived in over 20 United States geographic areas, and enrolled through a virtual design. Cohort assignment in the prospective study relied on participant-reported clinical history from a screening survey and a study questionnaire. Recovered participants in ImmuneRACE Cohort 3 were defined by two consecutive negative NP/OP PCR tests, clearance by a healthcare professional, or resolution of symptoms. Each participant in the prospective study had whole blood, serum and a nasopharyngeal or oropharyngeal swab collected by mobile phlebotomists. Over a roughly two-month period, participants in the prospective study had the option of providing additional blood draws and questionnaires. Before DNA extraction, prospective study blood samples were shipped either frozen or at room temperature. Including the terminal cysteine and phenylalanine, the CDR3 comprises 16 residues. The entry retains the CDR3 DNA only, 48 bases that are in frame from base 1. For this chain, trimming is 3 bases at the V end and 5 bases at the J end, and the number of junction bases without a gene match is 8. Per the germline V gene, KGHSH is the CDR1 and LQKENI is the CDR2.

TCRbeta CDR3 regions were amplified from genomic DNA using the immunoSEQ Assay, a bias-controlled multiplex PCR. On the authors' methods: Within the assay, amplification of reference gene primers was used to estimate how many nucleated cells each sample contained. To quantify the absolute abundance of each unique TCRbeta CDR3 rearrangement, sequence reads were collapsed and filtered. For each sample, productive Simpson clonality was calculated as the square root of Simpson's diversity index over productive rearrangements. The table comes from immuneACCESS by way of TCRdb, which keeps in-frame sequences with V and J called. Part of the clones is missing from these tables; in studies checked, under half for an unresolved V gene and the rest for unknown reasons. V and J calls and clone size are as listed in that table; D and trimming were resolved from the DNA. Here the sample has about 190,000 clones; 65% to 85% occur a single time. Approximately 3% of the sample belongs to the ten largest clones.

The specimen sequenced was PBMCs or T cells enriched from blood (not recorded which). The chain uses TRBV18 and TRBJ2-5; 11 nucleotides in the junction match TRBD2. The receptor was isolated from a woman in her 30s who had recovered from COVID-19. The CDR3 region has the sequence CASSPRLAGTGETQYF. The nucleotide sequence is TGTGCCAGCTCACCCCGACTAGCGGGAACGGGGGAGACCCAGTACTTC.